Below are 23 T cell receptor beta chains sequenced from a single sample in a study of T-cell reconstitution after alpha-beta-depleted transplantation in children (dated by TCRdb to 2016 to 2017). To prepare the library, PCR was applied. The instrument given in TCRdb is Illumina HiSeq 2500. To normalize quantification of the TCRbeta repertoire, the TCR libraries were built with molecular barcoding that relied on unique molecular identifiers. The public reads were run again by TCRdb, first through fastp at Q25 and then through MiXCR, and only productive beta chains were kept. When rows share a CDR3 protein, they turn into one entry using the most common DNA and genes. The sample table holds under 250,000 distinct CDR3 sequences, of which around a sixth were seen once. The leading ten clones occupy approximately 40% of the sample. In the paper's terms, the treatment or condition label means: allogeneic hematopoietic cell transplantation with graft depleted of TCRalphabeta T cells and CD19 B cells.

The source material was PBMCs, mostly from graft donor cells, sampled 360 days after TCRalphabeta/CD19-depleted stem cell transplant. All receptors come from a male patient aged 2 to 10 who had a stem cell transplant for acute lymphoblastic leukemia, so the T cells may come from the graft donor.

J is TRBJ2-7 and V is TRBV12-3 or TRBV12-4; tentatively, D is TRBD2 (5 bases). The CDR3 runs to 14 residues. V gave up 6 bases and J gave up 7 bases, with 19 bases separating them. The CDR3 protein is CASRIAGRTREQYF. CDR3 bases: TGTGCCAGCAGAATCGCGGGCCGGACCCGGGAGCAGTACTTC.

This clonotype has only a few counts. This rearrangement joins TRBV6-1 to TRBJ2-7; 9 nucleotides align to TRBD1. The germline V gene encodes CDR1 MNHNS and CDR2 SASEGT. The CDR3 covers 16 residues. V was pared by 6 bases and J by 3 bases, with 12 bases of the junction left unmatched. This CDR3 is CASSSNTGGFIYEQYF. The DNA for the CDR3 is TGTGCCAGCAGCTCGAATACAGGGGGCTTTATCTACGAGCAGTACTTC.

The gene calls are TRBV5-1 and TRBJ2-3, with TRBD2 identical over 9 bases. The CDR3 totals 15 residues. V was clipped by 0 bases and J by 4 bases; unmatched bases: 3. Per germline, CDR1 SGHRS and CDR2 YFSETQ. The CDR3 DNA reads TGCGCCAGCAGCTTGGAAGTAGCGGGGGCAGATACGCAGTATTTT. Amino acid sequence: CASSLEVAGADTQYF.

This clonotype has only a few counts. The rearrangement uses TRBV20-1 and TRBJ2-1, with D maybe TRBD2 (5 bases). The germline gives CDR1 DFQATT, CDR2 SNEGSKA (reference sequence). Trimming shortened V by 0 bases and J by 1 base, and 10 bases separated the two germline ends. The length of the CDR3 is 15 residues. The DNA of the CDR3 is TGCAGTGCTAGAGATGAGGGTGTATCCTACAATGAGCAGTTCTTC. Translation gives CSARDEGVSYNEQFF.

V gene TRBV5-4 combines with J gene TRBJ2-5; no firm D call. The CDR3 runs to 14 residues. Germline loops: CDR1 SGHNT, CDR2 YYREEE (reference sequence). Trimming cost V 0 bases and J 7 bases, with 13 bases left between them. CDR3 DNA sequence: TGTGCCAGCAGCTTGGCGTCCGGGCCGGGGACCCAGTACTTC. This translates into CASSLASGPGTQYF.

This clonotype was recorded many times. V gene TRBV7-2 combines with J gene TRBJ2-1; D gene ambiguous. With 2 bases removed from V and 6 bases from J, the gap between germline ends came to 14 bases. The CDR3 has 15 amino acids. The germline V gene has CDR1 SGHTA and CDR2 FQGNSA. The CDR3 reads CASSLNWAGRNEQFF. The CDR3 DNA sequence: TGTGCCAGCAGCTTAAACTGGGCAGGACGCAATGAGCAGTTCTTC.

The chain joins TRBV9 to TRBJ1-5; no clear D. V shed 0 bases and J shed 4 bases, with 5 bases lying between them. The germline V gene has CDR1 SGDLS and CDR2 YYNGEE. CDR3 length equals 13 residues. The CDR3 bases are TGTGCCAGCAGCGTAGGGCTAAATCAGCCCCAGCATTTT. This encodes CASSVGLNQPQHF. The complete variable domain, with remaining parts taken from reference TRBV9 and TRBJ1-5, reads DSGVTQTPKHLITATGQRVTLRCSPRSGDLSVYWYQQSLDQGLQFLIQYYNGEERAKGNILERFSAQQFPDLHSELNLSSLELGDSALYFCASSVGLNQPQHFGDGTRLSIL.

In nucleotides, the CDR3 is TGTGCCAGCAGAGATTCTGGGGGGGAAAACATTCAGTACTTC. It codes for CASRDSGGENIQYF. The chain couples TRBV6-1 to TRBJ2-4; 7 bases agree with TRBD2. J was trimmed by 5 bases and V by 6 bases; bases with no gene match: 7. This CDR3 comprises 14 residues. In germline, CDR1 is MNHNS, CDR2 SASEGT.

The chain uses TRBV6-1 and TRBJ2-6; D is possibly TRBD2 (6 bases). CDR1 and CDR2 from the germline V gene are MNHNS and SASEGT. V lost 3 bases, J lost 1 base, and 25 bases lay in between. The CDR3 sequence is 21 residues long. CDR3 sequence (DNA): TGTGCCAGCAGTGAGCCCTCGGGGGTTTCAGAAAAGGGATCTGGGGCCAACGTCCTGACTTTC. Translated: CASSEPSGVSEKGSGANVLTF.

This clonotype was picked up a small number of times. The rearrangement joins TRBV19 to TRBJ2-1; TRBD2 is a possible D gene (6 bases). The V end lost 3 bases, the J end lost 5 bases, and 23 bases lay between the germline ends. The CDR3 is 18 amino acids. CDR1 is LNHDA and CDR2 is SQIVND in the germline V gene (reference sequence). The CDR3 sequence: CASSIAGTAPFRNNEQFF. As DNA, the CDR3 is TGTGCCAGTAGTATCGCCGGGACTGCCCCCTTTAGGAACAATGAGCAGTTCTTC.

This clonotype was counted only a few times. The chain joins TRBV7-9 to TRBJ1-5, with D possibly matching TRBD1 (5 bases). V was shortened by 7 bases and J by 8 bases, with 15 bases between the two germline ends. CDR3 length equals 13 residues. Germline V gene lookup returns CDR1 SEHNR and CDR2 FQNEAQ (reference sequence). CDR3 sequence: CASTQTEGEPQHF. The CDR3 nucleotides are TGTGCCAGCACCCAGACAGAAGGGGAGCCCCAGCATTTT.

This clonotype was picked up a small number of times. The V call is TRBV3-1, the J call TRBJ2-7, with no clear D. CDR1 and CDR2 from the germline V gene are LGHDT and YNNKEL (reference sequence). The V gene lost 4 bases and the J gene lost 4 bases, with 14 bases spanning the gap. CDR3 length: 14 residues. The CDR3 coding sequence is TGTGCCAGCAGCCTCGGGCACGGAGATTACGAGCAGTACTTC. Protein: CASSLGHGDYEQYF.

A few counts support this clonotype. The rearrangement uses TRBV12-3 or TRBV12-4 and TRBJ1-6; a possible D gene is TRBD1 (6 bases). This CDR3 is built from 12 residues. The V end lost 8 bases, the J end lost 7 bases, and 9 bases lay between the germline ends. DNA of the CDR3: TGTGCCAGCTACAGGGTGAATTCACCCCTCCACTTT. Translation gives CASYRVNSPLHF.

This clonotype was counted many times. The V gene is TRBV10-3, the J gene TRBJ2-3, with TRBD2 as a possible D gene (6 bases). Germline CDR1 reads ENHRY; CDR2 reads SYGVKD. The CDR3 sequence is 13 residues long. With 10 bases removed from V and 6 bases from J, the gap between germline ends came to 17 bases. CDR3 sequence reads: CATGGGGSDTQYF. The DNA of the CDR3 is TGTGCCACCGGGGGTGGCGGGTCGGATACGCAGTATTTT.

This clonotype was observed many times. The V and J genes are TRBV6-1 and TRBJ1-1; 8 bases fit TRBD1. V dropped 4 bases and J dropped 5; count of bases not matched to a gene: 3. This CDR3 has 13 residues. The germline gives CDR1 MNHNS, CDR2 SASEGT. CDR3 in DNA: TGTGCCAGCAGTGGGCAGGGGGCGACTGAAGCTTTCTTT. This translates into CASSGQGATEAFF.

This clonotype was detected a few times. V usage is TRBV2 and J usage is TRBJ2-3, with a tentative D call TRBD1 (5 bases). Germline-derived CDR1 and CDR2 are SNHLY and FYNNEI. V lost 6 bases to trimming and J lost 2 bases, with 18 bases between them. This CDR3 is built from 16 residues. This CDR3 reads CASRAQTATNTDTQYF. CDR3 nucleotides: TGTGCCAGCAGAGCCCAGACAGCCACAAACACAGATACGCAGTATTTT.

The table lists this clonotype with a few counts. J is TRBJ2-7 and V is TRBV12-3 or TRBV12-4; TRBD1 matches 8 bases. This CDR3 has 14 residues. V shed 5 bases, J shed 2 bases, and the junction held 5 bases outside the gene matches. In DNA form, the CDR3 reads TGTGCCAGCAGTCTACGGACAGGGCCCTACGAGCAGTACTTC. It specifies CASSLRTGPYEQYF.

This clonotype came up a few times. The chain recombines TRBV12-3 or TRBV12-4 with TRBJ1-1; a weak D match, TRBD1 (5 bases). The CDR3 extends over 14 amino acids. Trimming cost V 6 bases and J 1 base, with 12 bases left between them. The CDR3 DNA reads TGTGCCAGCAGGGACACGGGACGGAACACTGAAGCTTTCTTT. Translating gives CASRDTGRNTEAFF.

The chain uses TRBV6-5 and TRBJ2-5; D remains unclear. The CDR3 is 15 residues long. Germline values: CDR1 MNHEY, CDR2 SVGAGI. The V gene lost 0 bases and the J gene lost 3 bases, with 11 bases spanning the gap. This CDR3 reads CASSYSIQAEETQYF. The CDR3 bases are TGTGCCAGCAGTTACTCGATTCAGGCAGAAGAGACCCAGTACTTC.

This chain connects TRBV5-1 to TRBJ1-3; tentative D call: TRBD1 (5 bases). This CDR3 spans 15 amino acids. Between the trimmed V and J ends, which lost 4 bases and 4 bases, there was a span of 15 bases. The V gene's germline CDR1 is SGHRS and CDR2 YFSETQ. The CDR3 reads CASSAQPGSGNTIYF. CDR3 nucleotide sequence: TGCGCCAGCAGCGCCCAACCAGGGTCCGGAAACACCATATATTTT.

There are a few counts of this clonotype. CDR3 residues: CSARVLRGTGELFF. The CDR3 DNA is TGCAGTGCGAGGGTCTTGCGGGGCACCGGGGAGCTGTTTTTT. V usage is TRBV20-1 and J usage is TRBJ2-2, with D possibly TRBD2 on 6 matching bases. The germline V gene encodes CDR1 DFQATT and CDR2 SNEGSKA (reference sequence). This CDR3 spans 14 amino acids. V was shortened by 6 bases and J by 4 bases, with 15 bases between the two germline ends.

V usage is TRBV5-6 and J usage is TRBJ1-1; D gene uncertain. The CDR3 has 14 residues. The germline V gene has CDR1 SGHDT and CDR2 YYEEEE. The V and J ends lost 1 base and 2 bases respectively, with 9 bases between them. The DNA for the CDR3 is TGTGCCAGCAGCTTGTTTCTGGGCAACACTGAAGCTTTCTTT. Its protein product is CASSLFLGNTEAFF.

The V gene is TRBV27, the J gene TRBJ2-7; TRBD2 matches 13 bases. V lost 5 bases and J lost 2; bases outside the gene matches: 6. CDR1 is MNHEY and CDR2 is SMNVEV in the germline V gene (reference sequence). The CDR3 totals 16 residues. The CDR3 is CASSRATSGGAYEQYF. CDR3 nucleotides: TGTGCCAGCAGTCGGGCTACTAGCGGGGGGGCCTACGAGCAGTACTTC.